The rows below give T cell receptor beta chains drawn from one sample of a study of blood T cell repertoires in COVID-19. Produced via immunoSEQ multiplex PCR; TCRdb's table is partial and in-frame only. Of around 190,000 clones in the sample, 60% to 85% are singletons; the top ten hold about 9%. The sample was peripheral blood. The receptors originated from a woman aged 45-65 years with active or convalescent COVID-19. CDR3s include the opening cysteine and the closing phenylalanine or tryptophan.

J gene | V gene | CDR3 protein
TRBJ2-5 | TRBV28 | CASSELAVQETQYF
TRBJ2-2 | TRBV7-8 | CASSLEQGQGGELFF
TRBJ2-3 | TRBV3-1/TRBV3-2 | CASSPQGWGTDTQYF
TRBJ2-1 | TRBV19 | CASSIGGSAADEQFF
TRBJ1-1 | TRBV29-1 | CSVLQGMDTEAFF
TRBJ1-5 | TRBV30 | CAWSDDRGPFSNQPQHF
TRBJ2-3 | TRBV7-2 | CASSLAGTSGGTDTQYF
TRBJ2-2 | TRBV25-1 | CASSTGSGELFF
TRBJ1-1 | TRBV6-5 | CASSYDVMSWNTEAFF
TRBJ2-7 | TRBV27 | CASSPLRLADTYEQYF
TRBJ1-6 | TRBV6-5 | CASSRRTGESPLHF
TRBJ1-5 | TRBV30 | CAWSGDSLGNQPQHF
TRBJ1-1 | TRBV10-3 | CAISGRGGGSTEAFF
TRBJ1-2 | TRBV30 | CAWSVRDSGYTF
TRBJ1-6 | TRBV19 | CASSLGQGRSPLHF
TRBJ1-2 | TRBV6-5 | CASSLASNYGYTF
TRBJ2-5 | TRBV11-2 | CASSPTGGRIWEETQYF
TRBJ2-3 | TRBV5-1 | CASSLASGGTDTQYF
TRBJ2-1 | TRBV3-1/TRBV3-2 | CASSQIGVRGSSCHDEQFF
TRBJ1-5 | TRBV4-3 | CASSQDLRQPQHF
TRBJ1-2 | TRBV28 | CASSLGTATYGYTF
TRBJ2-2 | TRBV7-2 | CASSSAVPRGTGELFF
TRBJ2-3 | TRBV6-2/TRBV6-3 | CASSLLEADTQYF
TRBJ1-4 | TRBV13 | CASSFTGNNEKLFF
TRBJ2-4 | TRBV5-1 | CASRGAGVAENIQYF
TRBJ1-1 | TRBV7-6 | CASRPTGAEAEGAFF
TRBJ2-7 | TRBV20-1 | CSVTGIHEQYF
TRBJ2-1 | TRBV19 | CASSIRGSTEQFF
TRBJ1-1 | TRBV18 | CASSPSLGGTEAFF
TRBJ2-5 | TRBV7-2 | CASSVTSGGVETQYF
TRBJ2-3 | TRBV2 | CASSRASGEVDTQYF
TRBJ2-2 | TRBV4-2 | CASSQVLGGSGKTTGELFF
TRBJ1-5 | TRBV28 | CASSPTGQGNQPQHF
TRBJ1-6 | TRBV19 | CASSGRPGQGENSPLHF
TRBJ2-5 | TRBV7-3 | CASSLGGNQETQYF
TRBJ1-2 | TRBV7-2 | CASSRTVFYGYTF
TRBJ2-2 | TRBV25-1 | CASSRAGDTGELFF
TRBJ1-1 | TRBV19 | CASSISSLGAGTEAFF
TRBJ1-4 | TRBV19 | CASSPTTGVNEKLFF
TRBJ2-1 | TRBV6-4 | CASSDRTSGMSYNEQFF
TRBJ1-2 | TRBV7-9 | CASSLPDINYGYTF
TRBJ2-2 | TRBV5-1 | CASTRERAPGELFF
TRBJ1-2 | TRBV28 | CASSSHGTGGEGGYTF
TRBJ2-7 | TRBV11-2 | CASSLDTGGTYEQYF
TRBJ2-7 | TRBV5-1 | CASSLGGGLRDSYEQYF